These T cell receptor beta chains were read from a single sample in a study of technical replicates of blood from a handful of donors. The protocol was immunoSEQ multiplex PCR, while the TCRdb copy is restricted to in-frame clones and leaves out a portion. The sample has about 75,000 clones, 95% to 98% seen once; the top ten hold approximately 0.3%. The sequenced sample consisted of T cells isolated from PBMCs. All receptors derive from a human donor in good health. Each CDR3 is given without its conserved first and last residue. The order of the fields is J gene, V gene, D gene, CDR3 protein. A D gene is named only where the DNA matches it firmly.

>TRBJ2-1|TRBV15|TRBD1
ATSAYYSFRDRGIYNEQF
>TRBJ1-4|TRBV4-1|.
ASSRNIEGEKLF
>TRBJ2-7|TRBV13|.
ASSSTGLKSYEQY
>TRBJ1-4|TRBV28|TRBD1
ASSPRTGWPEKLF
>TRBJ2-5|TRBV5-1|TRBD1
ASTRSSGGTETQY
>TRBJ2-7|TRBV25-1|.
ASSEPFPGGEQY
>TRBJ2-3|TRBV19|TRBD2
ASSGLAGADTQY
>TRBJ1-1|TRBV7-3|TRBD1
ASSLEAGGTEAF
>TRBJ2-1|TRBV4-1|.
ASSQEESNNEQF
>TRBJ2-7|TRBV6-1|.
ASSTGLFYEQY
>TRBJ1-1|TRBV28|.
ASTYGFGNTEAF
>TRBJ2-5|TRBV9|TRBD2
ASSVGKWAGGPQETQY
>TRBJ2-7|TRBV28|TRBD1
ASTRPGTGARYEQY
>TRBJ2-7|TRBV7-2|TRBD1
ASSPSGTGIYEQY
>TRBJ2-7|TRBV11-3|.
ASSQKRFERRYEQY
>TRBJ2-5|TRBV10-3|.
AISEGDGETQY